This TCR beta chain was retrieved from a study of CD8 T cell repertoires and HIV-1 epitope variants. Whole-study context: Separate from the cultures, 1M uncultured T cells served as baseline. General study points: Most of the nine antigen-specific clonotypes appeared cross-reactive to autologous or escape variants.

Sequencing of TCR beta CDR3 used immunoSEQ survey depth. The protocol was immunoSEQ multiplex PCR, while the TCRdb copy is restricted to in-frame clones and leaves out a portion. The sample has 4,500 to 6,000 clones; under 75% are singletons. Concerning this clone itself: Its antigen is unidentified.

Trimming shortened V by 4 bases and J by 4 bases, and 17 bases separated the two germline ends. The CDR3 spans 15 residues. The germline V gene encodes CDR1 MGHRA and CDR2 YSYEKL. Sequenced input: cultured CD8+ T cells derived from PBMCs. The gene calls are TRBV4-1 and TRBJ2-7; D could derive from TRBD1 or TRBD2 (5 bases each). This TCR came from a male donor with HIV. The CDR3 loop is CASSPLIEGPYEQYF. CDR3 nucleotide sequence: TGCGCCAGCAGCCCTCTGATAGAGGGGCCGTACGAGCAGTACTTC.